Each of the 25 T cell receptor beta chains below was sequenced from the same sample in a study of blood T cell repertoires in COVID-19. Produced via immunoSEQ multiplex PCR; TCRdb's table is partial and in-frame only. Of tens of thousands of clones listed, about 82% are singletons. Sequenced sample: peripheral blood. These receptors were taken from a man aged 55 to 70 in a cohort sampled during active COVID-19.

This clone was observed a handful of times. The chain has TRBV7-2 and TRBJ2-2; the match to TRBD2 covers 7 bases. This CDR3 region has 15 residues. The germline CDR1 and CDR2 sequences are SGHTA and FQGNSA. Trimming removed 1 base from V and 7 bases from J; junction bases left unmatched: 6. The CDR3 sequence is CASSLVARESGELFF. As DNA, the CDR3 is TGTGCCAGCAGCTTAGTGGCGCGGGAGAGCGGGGAGCTGTTTTTT.

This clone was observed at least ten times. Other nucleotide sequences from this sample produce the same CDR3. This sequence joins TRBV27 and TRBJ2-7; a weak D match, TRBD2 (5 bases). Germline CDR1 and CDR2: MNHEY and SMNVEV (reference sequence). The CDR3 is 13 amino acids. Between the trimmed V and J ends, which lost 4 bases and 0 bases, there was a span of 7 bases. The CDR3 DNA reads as TGTGCCAGCAGTTCTAGCAGCTCCTACGAGCAGTACTTC. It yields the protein CASSSSSSYEQYF.

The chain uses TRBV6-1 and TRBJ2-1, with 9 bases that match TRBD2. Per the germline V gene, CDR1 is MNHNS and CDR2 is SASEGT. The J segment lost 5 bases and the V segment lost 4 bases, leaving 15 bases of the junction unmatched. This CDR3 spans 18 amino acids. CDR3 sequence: CASSANPAGLAGHNEQFF. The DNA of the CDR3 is TGTGCCAGCAGTGCAAACCCCGCGGGGCTAGCGGGGCACAATGAGCAGTTCTTC.

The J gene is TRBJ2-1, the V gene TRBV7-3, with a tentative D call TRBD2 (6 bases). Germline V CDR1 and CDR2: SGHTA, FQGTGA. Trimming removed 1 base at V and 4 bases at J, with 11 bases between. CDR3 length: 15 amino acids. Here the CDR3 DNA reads TGTGCCAGCAGCTTAAGACGTAGCGGATACAATGAGCAGTTCTTC. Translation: CASSLRRSGYNEQFF.

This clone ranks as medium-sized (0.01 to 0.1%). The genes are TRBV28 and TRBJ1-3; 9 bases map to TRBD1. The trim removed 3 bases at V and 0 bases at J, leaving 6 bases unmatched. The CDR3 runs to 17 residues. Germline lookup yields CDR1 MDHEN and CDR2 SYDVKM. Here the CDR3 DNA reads TGTGCCAGCAGTTTCCAAAGGACAGGGGACTCTGGAAACACCATATATTTT. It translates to CASSFQRTGDSGNTIYF. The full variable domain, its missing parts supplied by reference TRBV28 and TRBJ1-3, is DVKVTQSSRYLVKRTGEKVFLECVQDMDHENMFWYRQDPGLGLRLIYFSYDVKMKEKGDIPEGYSVSREKKERFSLILESASTNQTSMYLCASSFQRTGDSGNTIYFGEGSWLTVV.

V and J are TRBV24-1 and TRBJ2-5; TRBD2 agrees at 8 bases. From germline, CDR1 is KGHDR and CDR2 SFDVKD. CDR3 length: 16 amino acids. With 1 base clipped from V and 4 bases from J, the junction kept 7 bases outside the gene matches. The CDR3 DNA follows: TGTGCCACCAGTGATTTCGCGGGGGGTTCCCGAGAGACCCAGTACTTC. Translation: CATSDFAGGSRETQYF.

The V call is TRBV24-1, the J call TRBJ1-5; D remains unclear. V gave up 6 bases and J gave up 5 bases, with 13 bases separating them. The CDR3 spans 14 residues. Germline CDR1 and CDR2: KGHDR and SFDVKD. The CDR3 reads CATSLGGPDQPQHF. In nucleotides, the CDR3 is TGTGCCACCAGTCTGGGAGGGCCCGATCAGCCCCAGCATTTT.

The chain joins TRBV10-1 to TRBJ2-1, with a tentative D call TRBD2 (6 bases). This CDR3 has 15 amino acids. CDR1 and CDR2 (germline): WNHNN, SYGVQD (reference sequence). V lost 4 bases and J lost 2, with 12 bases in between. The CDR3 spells CASSGSGTAYNEQFF. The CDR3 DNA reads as TGCGCCAGCAGTGGCTCCGGGACTGCCTACAATGAGCAGTTCTTC.

CDR3 in amino acids: CAWNRLPGDSPLHF. CDR3 nucleotide sequence: TGTGCCTGGAATAGACTACCCGGAGATTCACCCCTCCACTTT. This chain links TRBV30 with TRBJ1-6; the D is unclear. The CDR3 is 14 amino acids. Germline V gives CDR1 GTSNPN, CDR2 SVGIG (reference sequence). V shed 4 bases and J shed 8 bases, with 15 bases lying between them.

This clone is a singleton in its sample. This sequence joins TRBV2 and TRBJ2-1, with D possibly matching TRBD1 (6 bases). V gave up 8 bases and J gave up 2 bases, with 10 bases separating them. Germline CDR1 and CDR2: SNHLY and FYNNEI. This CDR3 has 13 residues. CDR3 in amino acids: CASGTTPYNEQFF. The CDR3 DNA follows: TGTGCCAGCGGGACAACCCCCTACAATGAGCAGTTCTTC.

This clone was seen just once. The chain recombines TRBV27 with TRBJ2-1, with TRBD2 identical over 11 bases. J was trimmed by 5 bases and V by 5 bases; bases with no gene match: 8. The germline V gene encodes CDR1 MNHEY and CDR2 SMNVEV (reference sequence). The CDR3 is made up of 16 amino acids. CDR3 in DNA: TGTGCCAGCAGTACCAGACTAGCGGGGATCAACAATGAGCAGTTCTTC. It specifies CASSTRLAGINNEQFF.

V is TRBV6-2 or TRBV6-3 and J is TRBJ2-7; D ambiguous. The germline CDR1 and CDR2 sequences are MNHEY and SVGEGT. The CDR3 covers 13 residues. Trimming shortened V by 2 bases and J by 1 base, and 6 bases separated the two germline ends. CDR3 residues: CASSYAPSYEQYF. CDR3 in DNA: TGTGCCAGCAGTTACGCGCCATCCTACGAGCAGTACTTC.

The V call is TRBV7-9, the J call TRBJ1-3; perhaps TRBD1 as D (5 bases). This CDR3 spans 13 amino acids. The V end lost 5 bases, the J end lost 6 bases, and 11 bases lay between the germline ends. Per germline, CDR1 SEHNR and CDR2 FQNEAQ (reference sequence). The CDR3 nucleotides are TGTGCCAGCAGCCCTCCGGGGGAAAACACCATATATTTT. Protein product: CASSPPGENTIYF.

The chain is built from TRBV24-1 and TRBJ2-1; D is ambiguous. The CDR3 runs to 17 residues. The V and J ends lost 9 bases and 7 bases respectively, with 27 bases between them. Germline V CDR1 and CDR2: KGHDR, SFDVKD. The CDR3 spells CATGFPSRQSGENEQFF. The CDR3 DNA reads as TGTGCCACCGGTTTCCCATCTAGGCAGTCTGGCGAGAATGAGCAGTTCTTC.

CDR3: CANRDRGAEQYF. As DNA, the CDR3 is TGTGCCAACAGGGACAGGGGGGCCGAGCAGTACTTC. The chain carries TRBV2 and TRBJ2-7, with 11 nucleotides matching TRBD1. The V gene's germline CDR1 is SNHLY and CDR2 FYNNEI. J gave up 6 bases and V 10 bases, and 5 bases lay outside the gene matches. This CDR3 is built from 12 residues.

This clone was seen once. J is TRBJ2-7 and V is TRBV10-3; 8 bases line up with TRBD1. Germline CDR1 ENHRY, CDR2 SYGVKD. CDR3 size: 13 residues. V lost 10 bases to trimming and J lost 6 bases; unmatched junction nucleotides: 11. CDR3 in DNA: TGTGCCACTGGGACAGGACCCCTTTCCGAGCAGTACTTC. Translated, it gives CATGTGPLSEQYF.

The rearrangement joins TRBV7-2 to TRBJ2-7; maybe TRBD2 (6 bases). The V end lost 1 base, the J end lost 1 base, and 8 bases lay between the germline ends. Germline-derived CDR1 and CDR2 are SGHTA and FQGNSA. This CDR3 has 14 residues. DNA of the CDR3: TGTGCCAGCAGCTTAGTGGGGGGATCCTACGAGCAGTACTTC. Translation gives CASSLVGGSYEQYF.

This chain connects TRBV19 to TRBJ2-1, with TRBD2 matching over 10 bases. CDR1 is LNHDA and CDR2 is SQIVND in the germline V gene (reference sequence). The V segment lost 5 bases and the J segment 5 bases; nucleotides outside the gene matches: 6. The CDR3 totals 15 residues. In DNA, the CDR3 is TGTGCCAGTAGTCCACTAGCGGGGAACAACAATGAGCAGTTCTTC. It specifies CASSPLAGNNNEQFF. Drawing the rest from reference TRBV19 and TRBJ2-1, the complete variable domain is DGGITQSPKYLFRKEGQNVTLSCEQNLNHDAMYWYRQDPGQGLRLIYYSQIVNDFQKGDIAEGYSVSREKKESFPLTVTSAQKNPTAFYLCASSPLAGNNNEQFFGPGTRLTVL.

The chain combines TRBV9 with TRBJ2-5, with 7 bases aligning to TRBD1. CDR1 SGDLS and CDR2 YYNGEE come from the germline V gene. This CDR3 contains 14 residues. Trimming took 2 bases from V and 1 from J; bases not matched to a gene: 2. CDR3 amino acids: CASSVGTVQETQYF. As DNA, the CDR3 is TGTGCCAGCAGCGTCGGGACAGTCCAAGAGACCCAGTACTTC.

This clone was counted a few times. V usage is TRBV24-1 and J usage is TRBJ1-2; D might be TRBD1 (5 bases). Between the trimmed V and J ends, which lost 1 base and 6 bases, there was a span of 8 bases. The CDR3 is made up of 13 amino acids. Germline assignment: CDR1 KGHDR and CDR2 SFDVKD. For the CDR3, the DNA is TGTGCCACCAGTGATTTCTTGGGGCATGGCTACACCTTC. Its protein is CATSDFLGHGYTF.

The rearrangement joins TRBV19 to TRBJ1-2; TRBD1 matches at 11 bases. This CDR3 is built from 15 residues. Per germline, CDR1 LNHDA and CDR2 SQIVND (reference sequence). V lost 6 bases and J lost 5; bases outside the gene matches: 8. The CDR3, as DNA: TGTGCCAGTAGCAGCGGACAGGGGGCGCGGTATGGCTACACCTTC. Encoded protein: CASSSGQGARYGYTF.

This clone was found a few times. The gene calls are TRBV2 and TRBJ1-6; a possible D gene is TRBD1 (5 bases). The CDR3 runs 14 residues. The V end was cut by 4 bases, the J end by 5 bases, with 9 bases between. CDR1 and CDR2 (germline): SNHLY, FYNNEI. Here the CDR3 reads CASSATDNNSPLHF. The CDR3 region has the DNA TGTGCCAGCAGTGCGACAGATAATAATTCACCCCTCCACTTT.

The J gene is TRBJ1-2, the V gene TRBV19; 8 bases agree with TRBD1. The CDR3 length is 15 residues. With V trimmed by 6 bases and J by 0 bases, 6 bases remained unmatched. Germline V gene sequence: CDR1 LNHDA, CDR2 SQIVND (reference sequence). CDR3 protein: CASREGQAPNYGYTF. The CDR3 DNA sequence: TGTGCCAGTAGGGAGGGACAGGCGCCTAACTATGGCTACACCTTC.

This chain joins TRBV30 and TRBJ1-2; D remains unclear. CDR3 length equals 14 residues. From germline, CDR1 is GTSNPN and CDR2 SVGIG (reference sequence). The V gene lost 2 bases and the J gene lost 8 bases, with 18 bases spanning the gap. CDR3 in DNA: TGTGCCTGGAGTTTTGGGCAGTCTTCGTCGGGCTACACCTTC. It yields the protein CAWSFGQSSSGYTF.

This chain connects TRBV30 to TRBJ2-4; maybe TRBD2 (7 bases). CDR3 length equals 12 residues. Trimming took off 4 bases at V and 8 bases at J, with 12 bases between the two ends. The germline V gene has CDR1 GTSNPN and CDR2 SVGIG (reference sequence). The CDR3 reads CAWKQGGYIQYF. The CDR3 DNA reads TGTGCCTGGAAACAGGGAGGGTACATTCAGTACTTC. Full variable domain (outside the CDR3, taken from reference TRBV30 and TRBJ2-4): SQTIHQWPATLVQPVGSPLSLECTVEGTSNPNLYWYRQAAGRGLQLLFYSVGIGQISSEVPQNLSASRPQDRQFILSSKKLLLSDSGFYLCAWKQGGYIQYFGAGTRLSVL.